These 5 T cell receptor beta chains originate from one sample sequenced in a study of blood T cell repertoires in COVID-19. Clones were read by immunoSEQ multiplex PCR, and TCRdb kept only the in-frame ones, dropping some. The data show under 300,000 clones, around 81% seen once. Material for sequencing was peripheral blood. All receptors derive from a young man who had recovered from COVID-19.

This clone was counted a few times. The chain recombines TRBV7-9 with TRBJ1-5; possible D gene TRBD1, 5 bases. The CDR3 sequence is 13 residues long. V lost 1 base and J 7 bases, leaving 8 bases between the germline ends. Looked up from germline, CDR1 is SEHNR and CDR2 is FQNEAQ (reference sequence). CDR3 residues: CASSLGGEQPQHF. The CDR3 nucleotides read TGTGCCAGCAGCTTAGGGGGGGAGCAGCCCCAGCATTTT.

The rearrangement links TRBV5-1 to TRBJ2-3; 9 positions match TRBD1. From germline, CDR1 is SGHRS and CDR2 YFSETQ. CDR3 size: 15 residues. The junction had 7 bases not matched to a gene; V was cut back by 2 bases and J by 6 bases. Written as DNA, the CDR3 is TGCGCCAGCAGCTTAAGGACAGGGGCTGCCGATACGCAGTATTTT. This encodes CASSLRTGAADTQYF.

The chain recombines TRBV19 with TRBJ2-1, with TRBD2 identical over 8 bases. Germline values: CDR1 LNHDA, CDR2 SQIVND (reference sequence). Trimming took 5 bases from V and 3 from J; bases not matched to a gene: 9. The CDR3 has 16 residues. The CDR3 reads CASSRPIAGLYNEQFF. DNA of the CDR3: TGTGCCAGTAGTCGCCCCATAGCGGGGCTCTACAATGAGCAGTTCTTC.

Regarding this clone: This same CDR3 is encoded by further DNA sequences in the sample. This chain uses TRBV28 with TRBJ2-7; a possible D gene is TRBD1 (5 bases). V was shortened by 5 bases and J by 1 base, with 6 bases between the two germline ends. The germline CDR1 and CDR2 sequences are MDHEN and SYDVKM. CDR3 length: 12 residues. Here the CDR3 DNA reads TGTGCCAGCAGTCCAGGGTCCTACGAGCAGTACGTC. Its protein product is CASSPGSYEQYV.

Comments on this clone: The same CDR3 is also encoded by other DNA sequences in this sample. In DNA, the CDR3 is TGCGCCAGCAGCTTGGGACAGGGAAATGAGCAGTTCTTC. Its protein is CASSLGQGNEQFF. The genes are TRBV5-1 and TRBJ2-1; the match to TRBD1 covers 7 bases. Looked up from germline, CDR1 is SGHRS and CDR2 is YFSETQ. The V segment lost 0 bases and the J segment 7 bases; nucleotides outside the gene matches: 1. The CDR3 consists of 13 residues.